These T cell receptor beta chains were read from a single sample in a study of control samples from healthy donors and cancer patients. The data were produced by immunoSEQ multiplex PCR, yet TCRdb's version contains in-frame clones alone and is incomplete. The table records about 58,000 clones, around 90% of them present only once. Input material: PBMCs. The receptors here all came from a man in his sixties with colorectal cancer. Both conserved end residues are part of each CDR3.

J,V,CDR3
TRBJ1-1,TRBV6-6,CASSSSGTEAFF
TRBJ2-7,TRBV11-2,CASSFGSPGPYEQYF
TRBJ2-5,TRBV27,CASSLSGAHNQETQYF
TRBJ1-6,TRBV11-3,CASSSGVRSPLHF
TRBJ2-2,TRBV2,CASRRGVAGELFF
TRBJ1-5,TRBV19,CASSYGQAYQPQHF
TRBJ1-4,TRBV10-1,CASSAGEGEKLFF
TRBJ1-1,TRBV6-5,CASNPSGTGNTEAFF
TRBJ1-2,TRBV19,CATDRGELAGYTF
TRBJ1-1,TRBV10-3,CAISVAGNTEAFF
TRBJ2-2,TRBV7-7,CASSSNGGGGGELFF
TRBJ2-7,TRBV19,CASSIGRQPYEQYF
TRBJ2-4,TRBV23-1,CASSQRGPEKENIQYF
TRBJ2-3,TRBV19,CASSTGTRSALDTQYF
TRBJ2-5,TRBV3-1/TRBV3-2,CASSRSGQQETQYF
TRBJ2-5,TRBV12-3/TRBV12-4,CASSYRETQYF
TRBJ2-3,TRBV7-9,CASSQGLGTDTQYF
TRBJ1-1,TRBV7-9,CASSLVPGGTEAFF
TRBJ1-3,TRBV19,CASSIVSVSGNTIYF
TRBJ2-7,TRBV10-3,CAISDPGSGGPAGYEQYF
TRBJ2-3,TRBV11-3,CASSLADYYTQYF
TRBJ2-2,TRBV12-3/TRBV12-4,CASRQNTGELFF
TRBJ2-7,TRBV11-3,CASSPGGFEQYF
TRBJ1-2,TRBV5-1,CASSLRVNYGYTF